The rows below give T cell receptor beta chains drawn from one sample of a study of blood T cells in healthy people across ages. TCRdb processed the 5' RACE reads anew with MiXCR; each CDR3 protein has one entry. The sample lists hundreds of thousands of distinct CDR3 sequences, 58% seen once, with about 20% in the top ten. Sequencing used blood. The receptor source for this set is a man aged 30 to 39 in good health. Each CDR3 is given with its conserved first and last residue. Fields, in order: J gene, V gene, clone size, D gene, CDR3 protein, CDR3 DNA. A D gene is named only where the DNA matches it firmly. Clone size, where shown, is once, few, many, or a class for clones that have expanded.

TRBJ1-2,TRBV20-1,few,TRBD1,CSAWDSRNYGYTF,TGCAGTGCTTGGGACAGTAGAAACTATGGCTACACCTTC
TRBJ2-7,TRBV15,many,.,CATSRVGAPRNYEQYF,TGTGCCACCAGCAGAGTCGGCGCTCCACGGAACTACGAGCAGTACTTC
TRBJ1-1,TRBV10-3,.,.,CAMNSAGSNTEAFF,TGTGCCATGAATTCTGCAGGGAGTAACACTGAAGCTTTCTTT
TRBJ2-5,TRBV20-1,.,TRBD1,CSARESGTAESAQYF,TGCAGTGCTAGAGAGTCCGGGACAGCCGAGTCGGCCCAGTACTTC
TRBJ2-1,TRBV7-2,many,TRBD1,CASSLAGTGGMNEQFF,TGTGCCAGCAGCTTGGCCGGGACAGGGGGGATGAATGAGCAGTTCTTC
TRBJ1-2,TRBV27,few,.,CASSPRAYYGYTF,TGTGCCAGCAGTCCCAGGGCCTACTATGGCTACACCTTC
TRBJ1-1,TRBV20-1,many,.,CSASGTLGNTEAFF,TGCAGTGCTAGCGGAACCTTGGGAAACACTGAAGCTTTCTTT
TRBJ2-5,TRBV7-2,.,.,CASSLFRPEETQYF,TGTGCCAGCAGCTTATTTCGCCCTGAAGAGACCCAGTACTTC
TRBJ1-4,TRBV2,few,.,CASHGQLNEKLFF,TGTGCCAGCCACGGACAGCTTAATGAAAAACTGTTTTTT
TRBJ1-6,TRBV10-3,.,.,CAISVDNSPLHF,TGTGCCATCAGTGTTGATAATTCACCCCTCCACTTT
TRBJ1-2,TRBV19,.,.,CASSHQGTNYGYTF,TGTGCCAGTAGCCACCAGGGGACTAACTATGGCTACACCTTC
TRBJ2-1,TRBV4-3,.,TRBD2,CASSQELAGGSGLSSYNEQFF,TGCGCCAGCAGCCAAGAACTAGCGGGAGGCTCCGGCCTTAGCTCCTACAATGAGCAGTTCTTC
TRBJ2-3,TRBV14,.,.,CASSQGGFGAPQYF,TGTGCCAGCAGCCAAGGGGGTTTTGGGGCCCCGCAGTATTTT
TRBJ1-1,TRBV9,.,.,CAGSVASAGNTEAFF,TGTGCCGGCAGCGTAGCTTCTGCCGGGAACACTGAAGCTTTCTTT
TRBJ1-1,TRBV20-1,.,.,CSARDEGLNTEAFF,TGCAGTGCTAGAGATGAGGGGCTCAACACTGAAGCTTTCTTT
TRBJ1-4,TRBV7-9,.,TRBD1,CASSSGTGPNEKLFF,TGTGCCAGCAGCTCCGGGACAGGGCCGAATGAAAAACTGTTTTTT
TRBJ2-1,TRBV20-1,.,.,CSASADEQFF,TGCAGTGCTAGCGCCGATGAGCAGTTCTTC
TRBJ1-2,TRBV20-1,.,.,CSAPGWASNYGYTF,TGCAGTGCTCCAGGGTGGGCTTCTAACTATGGCTACACCTTC
TRBJ2-3,TRBV20-1,.,.,CSAPGGGASTDTQYF,TGCAGTGCCCCGGGGGGCGGGGCAAGCACAGATACGCAGTATTTT
TRBJ2-1,TRBV7-2,few,.,CASSSRRREQFF,TGTGCCAGCAGCTCACGACGCCGGGAGCAGTTCTTC
TRBJ2-7,TRBV5-6,.,TRBD1,CASSLPRQGEDEQYF,TGTGCCAGCAGCTTGCCAAGACAGGGAGAGGACGAGCAGTACTTC
TRBJ2-5,TRBV7-2,few,.,CASSHSGGSGETQYF,TGTGCCAGCAGCCACAGTGGAGGGTCTGGGGAGACCCAGTACTTC
TRBJ2-3,TRBV9,.,TRBD2,CASSGDGRLAHKDTQYF,TGTGCCAGCAGCGGAGACGGTAGACTAGCTCACAAAGATACGCAGTATTTT
TRBJ2-1,TRBV7-3,once,TRBD1,CASSLGRGTGGYNEQFF,TGTGCCAGCAGCCTAGGGCGTGGGACAGGGGGATACAATGAGCAGTTCTTC
TRBJ1-1,TRBV7-9,.,TRBD1,CASSVLGGQEAFF,TGTGCCAGCAGCGTGTTGGGGGGACAGGAAGCTTTCTTT
TRBJ2-2,TRBV6-5,.,.,CASSPRRPSNTGELFF,TGTGCCAGCAGCCCCAGGCGCCCTTCGAACACCGGGGAGCTGTTTTTT
TRBJ1-2,TRBV30,.,.,CAWSVLNYGYTF,TGTGCCTGGAGTGTACTTAACTATGGCTACACCTTC
TRBJ2-1,TRBV29-1,.,.,CSVGAGDERFF,TGCAGCGTTGGGGCAGGCGATGAGCGGTTCTTC
TRBJ2-5,TRBV7-7,many,.,CASSRQVGETQYF,TGTGCTAGCAGCCGACAAGTAGGAGAGACCCAGTACTTC
TRBJ2-1,TRBV5-1,once,TRBD2,CASSLSGGGSSYNEQFF,TGCGCCAGCAGCTTGTCTGGGGGAGGGAGCTCCTACAATGAGCAGTTCTTC
TRBJ2-1,TRBV12-3/TRBV12-4,.,TRBD2,CASRTSADEQFF,TGTGCCAGCAGAACTAGCGCGGATGAGCAGTTCTTC
TRBJ2-3,TRBV6-2/TRBV6-3,.,TRBD2,CASSWVLAGGQYF,TGTGCCAGCAGTTGGGTTTTGGCGGGGGGGCAGTACTTT
TRBJ2-4,TRBV12-3/TRBV12-4,.,TRBD1,CASSLGQGISNIQYF,TGTGCCAGCAGCCTCGGACAGGGGATTTCGAACATTCAGTACTTC
TRBJ1-2,TRBV20-1,few,.,CSAIRSGTCGYTF,TGCAGTGCTATCCGATCTGGGACGTGTGGCTACACCTTC
TRBJ1-1,TRBV29-1,few,TRBD1,CSARDRPSEAFF,TGCAGCGCCCGGGACAGGCCCTCTGAAGCTTTCTTT
TRBJ2-7,TRBV29-1,.,.,CGASTDSSYEQYF,TGCGGCGCTTCGACGGATAGCTCCTACGAGCAGTACTTC
TRBJ2-1,TRBV9,.,.,CASSARDTRRYNEQFF,TGTGCCAGCAGCGCCCGGGACACCAGACGTTACAATGAGCAGTTCTTC
TRBJ2-5,TRBV29-1,few,TRBD1,CSTSPGTGAETQYF,TGCAGCACCAGTCCCGGGACAGGGGCAGAGACCCAGTACTTC
TRBJ1-1,TRBV7-9,.,.,CASSYSTGSGNTEAFF,TGTGCCAGCAGCTACTCCACCGGGTCCGGGAACACTGAAGCTTTCTTT
TRBJ1-2,TRBV6-2/TRBV6-3,.,.,CASAGGAYGYTF,TGTGCCAGCGCCGGGGGGGCCTATGGCTACACCTTC
TRBJ2-5,TRBV3-1,.,.,CAISRQFERAQYF,TGTGCCATCAGTCGACAGTTCGAGAGGGCCCAGTACTTC
TRBJ1-2,TRBV12-3/TRBV12-4,.,.,CAIPGRRGYTF,TGTGCCATCCCGGGCCGCCGCGGCTACACCTTC
TRBJ1-2,TRBV6-2/TRBV6-3,few,.,CASRTASTDGYTF,TGTGCCAGCAGAACTGCCAGTACCGATGGCTACACCTTC
TRBJ2-3,TRBV7-2,.,.,CASSFDWGDTQYF,TGTGCCAGCAGCTTCGACTGGGGAGATACGCAGTATTTT
TRBJ2-1,TRBV11-2,.,TRBD2,CASSLVGLAGGGNEQFF,TGTGCCAGCAGCTTAGTGGGTCTAGCGGGAGGGGGTAATGAGCAGTTCTTC
TRBJ2-3,TRBV7-2,few,.,CASSSWRNTQYF,TGTGCCAGCAGCTCGTGGCGAAATACGCAGTATTTT
TRBJ2-3,TRBV6-5,.,.,CASRAGFMDTQYF,TGTGCCAGCAGGGCAGGGTTTATGGATACGCAGTATTTT
TRBJ2-7,TRBV20-1,.,TRBD2,CSAQLAGGLIPYEQYF,TGCAGTGCCCAACTAGCGGGGGGGCTTATCCCCTACGAGCAGTACTTC
TRBJ2-7,TRBV29-1,.,.,CSVGGSTGTYEQYF,TGCAGCGTTGGGGGATCAACCGGGACCTACGAGCAGTACTTC
TRBJ2-7,TRBV14,.,TRBD2,CASSRRLAGEGYEQYF,TGTGCCAGCAGCCGACGACTAGCGGGAGAAGGGTACGAGCAGTATTTC
TRBJ1-5,TRBV20-1,.,.,CSARGGFYQPQHF,TGCAGTGCTAGAGGGGGTTTTTATCAGCCCCAGCATTTT
TRBJ1-1,TRBV20-1,once,.,CSATGPAAFF,TGCAGTGCTACAGGTCCCGCAGCTTTCTTT